Shown below are 31 T cell receptor beta chains from a single sample sequenced in a study of read filtering for tumor transcriptome and immune sequencing. From about 400 ng of RNA, a library with molecular barcoded alpha/delta and beta/gamma adaptors was made. TCRdb analysed the reads with MiXCR anew, one entry per CDR3 protein. This sample has about 93,000 distinct CDR3 sequences; under 25% occur once, and the top ten carry about an eighth. Sequenced sample: a population of CD138-negative cells sorted from bone marrow. The receptors were gathered from a donor over 35 with multiple myeloma.

This clonotype was counted at least ten times. This chain links TRBV10-3 with TRBJ2-1; tentatively, D is TRBD2 (6 bases). V lost 3 bases and J lost 8, with 20 bases in between. Germline loops: CDR1 ENHRY, CDR2 SYGVKD. This CDR3 is 16 amino acids long. CDR3 coding DNA: TGTGCCATCAGTGACGGGTTTGGAGCAGGGAGGTATGAGCAGTTCTTC. Translated, it gives CAISDGFGAGRYEQFF.

The rearrangement links TRBV5-1 to TRBJ1-1; D gene ambiguous. The CDR3 is 13 amino acids. Trimming pared 0 bases from V and 6 bases from J, leaving 9 bases between. Looked up from germline, CDR1 is SGHRS and CDR2 is YFSETQ. DNA for the CDR3: TGCGCCAGCAGCTTGGGGAGAAACGCTGAAGCTTTCTTT. Its translation is CASSLGRNAEAFF.

This clonotype was seen repeatedly, ten times or more. The J gene is TRBJ2-5, the V gene TRBV2; 10 positions agree with TRBD2. Trimming took 5 bases from V and 4 from J; bases not matched to a gene: 4. Per germline, CDR1 SNHLY and CDR2 FYNNEI. This CDR3 comprises 14 residues. CDR3 residues: CASSLAGASETQYF. The CDR3 DNA reads TGTGCCAGCAGTCTAGCGGGGGCGTCAGAGACCCAGTACTTC.

V usage is TRBV18 and J usage is TRBJ2-5; D remains ambiguous. This CDR3 comprises 15 residues. V lost 2 bases to trimming and J lost 0 bases, with 10 bases between them. Per the germline V gene, CDR1 is KGHSH and CDR2 is LQKENI. CDR3: CASSPSPDNQETQYF. DNA of the CDR3: TGTGCCAGCTCACCATCCCCAGACAACCAAGAGACCCAGTACTTC.

This clonotype was seen repeatedly, ten times or more. This sequence joins TRBV3-1 and TRBJ2-1; D is ambiguous. V lost 0 bases to trimming and J lost 8 bases, with 5 bases between them. This CDR3 spans 12 amino acids. The germline V gene has CDR1 LGHDT and CDR2 YNNKEL (reference sequence). CDR3: CASSQDRDEQFF. CDR3 DNA sequence: TGTGCCAGCAGCCAAGATCGGGATGAGCAGTTCTTC.

The sample holds a few counts of this clonotype. For the CDR3, the DNA is TGTGCCAGCAGCCAAGTGCGAGGGGGCGATGGCTACACCTTC. This sequence encodes CASSQVRGGDGYTF. V and J are TRBV14 and TRBJ1-2, with 7 bases identical to TRBD1. CDR3 length: 14 amino acids. CDR1 and CDR2 from the germline V gene are SGHDN and FVKESK. J lost 6 bases, V lost 1 base, and 5 bases had no gene match. Variable domain in full (rest from reference TRBV14 and TRBJ1-2): EAGVTQFPSHSVIEKGQTVTLRCDPISGHDNLYWYRRVMGKEIKFLLHFVKESKQDESGMPNNRFLAERTGGTYSTLKVQPAELEDSGVYFCASSQVRGGDGYTFGSGTRLTVV.

Regarding this clonotype: A read error may produce the germline difference seen at one junction end. The rearrangement links TRBV11-2 to TRBJ1-1, with D possibly TRBD1 on 6 matching bases. The V gene's germline CDR1 is SGHAT and CDR2 FQNNGV. The CDR3 has 15 residues. CDR3 amino acids: CASSLTGMGRTVAFF. CDR3 nucleotide sequence: TGTGCCAGCAGCTTAACAGGGATGGGGAGAACTGTAGCTTTCTTT.

The chain has TRBV5-1 and TRBJ2-7; D possibly uses TRBD1 or TRBD2 (5 bases each). With 4 bases removed from V and 5 bases from J, the gap between germline ends came to 22 bases. This CDR3 has 16 residues. Looked up from germline, CDR1 is SGHRS and CDR2 is YFSETQ. The CDR3 loop reads CASSPTPGAGGNEQYF. CDR3 bases: TGCGCCAGCAGCCCCACCCCCGGGGCGGGTGGGAACGAGCAGTACTTC.

This clonotype was observed at least ten times. The chain employs TRBV20-1 and TRBJ1-1; no clear D gene. V shed 0 bases and J shed 4 bases, with 9 bases lying between them. Germline V lookup: CDR1 DFQATT, CDR2 SNEGSKA (reference sequence). The CDR3 consists of 13 residues. CDR3 nucleotides: TGCAGTGCTAGAGACCCTTTCGCCACTGAAGCTTTCTTT. Protein sequence: CSARDPFATEAFF.

This clonotype was recorded at least ten times. The chain is built from TRBV18 and TRBJ2-1, with TRBD1 identical over 10 bases. V lost 8 bases and J lost 6; bases outside the gene matches: 7. The CDR3 runs to 14 residues. The germline gives CDR1 KGHSH, CDR2 LQKENI. CDR3 amino acids: CASLRDRGSNEQFF. The CDR3, as DNA: TGTGCCAGCCTCCGGGACAGGGGATCCAATGAGCAGTTCTTC.

This clonotype was counted between two and nine times. This may be a read error: a much more frequent sequence differs by one nucleotide. The chain combines TRBV29-1 with TRBJ1-1, with no clear D. Germline lookup yields CDR1 SQVTM and CDR2 ANQGSEA. The length of the CDR3 is 13 residues. The CDR3 reads CSVREVMNTGAFF. The CDR3 DNA reads TGCAGCGTTAGGGAGGTCATGAACACTGGAGCTTTCTTT. The variable domain in full, with the rest retrieved from reference TRBV29-1 and TRBJ1-1, is SAVISQKPSRDICQRGTSLTIQCQVDSQVTMMFWYRQQPGQSLTLIATANQGSEATYESGFVIDKFPISRPNLTFSTLTVSNMSPEDSSIYLCSVREVMNTGAFFGQGTRLTVV.

This clonotype was counted at least ten times. CDR3 amino acids: CASSALTGLSGANVLTF. In DNA, the CDR3 is TGTGCCAGCAGCGCCTTGACAGGGCTCTCCGGGGCCAACGTCCTGACTTTC. The rearrangement links TRBV5-5 to TRBJ2-6; 7 bases are a match to TRBD1. The CDR3 is made up of 17 amino acids. Losses at the gene ends were 4 bases for V and 4 bases for J; bases not matched to a gene: 11. From germline, CDR1 is SGHKS and CDR2 YYEKEE (reference sequence).

Only a few counts were recorded for this clonotype. The chain recombines TRBV20-1 with TRBJ2-3, with TRBD2 as a possible D gene (6 bases). The V gene's germline CDR1 is DFQATT and CDR2 SNEGSKA (reference sequence). The ends were cut back, 1 base at V and 5 bases at J, with 7 bases in the middle. This CDR3 spans 12 amino acids. As DNA, the CDR3 is TGCAGTGCTAGAGCGGGACTAGATACGCAGTATTTT. This sequence encodes CSARAGLDTQYF.

On this clonotype itself: A much more abundant neighbour one base away suggests this may be a read error. The chain recombines TRBV7-2 with TRBJ2-1; 7 bases fit TRBD2. The CDR3 length is 14 residues. From germline, CDR1 is SGHTA and CDR2 FQGNSA. V shed 3 bases, J shed 9 bases, and the junction held 8 bases outside the gene matches. The CDR3 loop reads CASSFGGETGEQFF. CDR3 nucleotide sequence: TGTGCCAGCAGCTTTGGGGGGGAGACCGGTGAGCAGTTCTTC.

The table lists this clonotype with many counts. V and J are TRBV24-1 and TRBJ2-1; no clear D gene. Germline lookup yields CDR1 KGHDR and CDR2 SFDVKD. V was cut by 5 bases and J by 7 bases, with 5 bases left in between. The CDR3 length is 11 residues. The CDR3 is CATSGGNEQFF. CDR3 sequence (DNA): TGTGCCACCAGTGGAGGAAATGAGCAGTTCTTC.

The rearrangement joins TRBV29-1 to TRBJ2-1; D remains unclear. Germline assignment: CDR1 SQVTM and CDR2 ANQGSEA. The CDR3 extends over 12 amino acids. V was clipped by 7 bases and J by 4 bases, with 11 bases between them. The CDR3 DNA reads as TGCAGCGCGCCACAGAGGTACAATGAGCAGTTCTTC. It translates to CSAPQRYNEQFF.

At least ten counts were recorded for this clonotype. The chain recombines TRBV19 with TRBJ2-3; D is uncertain. The CDR3 loop spans 13 amino acids. V dropped 0 bases and J dropped 10 bases, with 11 bases sitting between them. CDR1 is LNHDA and CDR2 is SQIVND in the germline V gene (reference sequence). CDR3 region: CASSIENRYAQYF. Here the CDR3 DNA reads TGTGCCAGTAGTATAGAGAACAGATACGCGCAGTATTTT.

This clonotype appeared many times. The rearrangement uses TRBV28 and TRBJ1-2; D gene ambiguous. The CDR3 runs to 14 residues. Germline CDR1 is MDHEN and CDR2 is SYDVKM. Trimming cost V 2 bases and J 8 bases, with 15 bases left between them. The CDR3 bases are TGTGCCAGCAGTTTACTGATCAACAAGGAAGGCTACACCTTC. Its translation: CASSLLINKEGYTF.

The V gene is TRBV10-3, the J gene TRBJ1-5, with TRBD1 matching over 8 bases. V was pared by 5 bases and J by 8 bases, with 8 bases of the junction left unmatched. Germline CDR1 reads ENHRY; CDR2 reads SYGVKD. The CDR3 spans 14 residues. The CDR3 is CAISSGTGREPQHF. In DNA form, the CDR3 reads TGTGCCATCAGTTCCGGGACAGGAAGGGAGCCCCAGCATTTT.

This clonotype was picked up a small number of times. In nucleotides, the CDR3 is TGTGCCACCGCGATGGGGCCCCGTGAGCCCCAGCATTTT. This translates into CATAMGPREPQHF. The J gene is TRBJ1-5, the V gene TRBV7-3; a weak D match, TRBD1 (5 bases). Trimming took 10 bases from V and 8 from J, leaving 18 bases between them. The germline V gene has CDR1 SGHTA and CDR2 FQGTGA. CDR3 length equals 13 residues.

This clonotype appeared many times. This chain uses TRBV6-2 or TRBV6-3 with TRBJ2-7; no firm D call. Trimming cost V 0 bases and J 1 base, with 13 bases left between them. The CDR3 extends over 16 amino acids. Germline assignment: CDR1 MNHEY and CDR2 SVGEGT. DNA of the CDR3: TGTGCCAGCAGTTACTCGAGGCGGTTGGGGTCCTACGAGCAGTACTTC. Its protein product is CASSYSRRLGSYEQYF.

This clonotype was found a few times. The chain links TRBV30 to TRBJ2-2; D uncertain. Germline values: CDR1 GTSNPN, CDR2 SVGIG (reference sequence). This CDR3 is built from 12 residues. The V end lost 4 bases, the J end lost 8 bases, and 11 bases lay between the germline ends. The CDR3 spells CAWNPGPGELFF. DNA of the CDR3: TGTGCCTGGAATCCAGGACCGGGGGAGCTGTTTTTT.

Many counts were recorded for this clonotype. Here the CDR3 DNA reads TGCGCCAGCAGCTTGATGGGGGGCGATAAGACCCAGTACTTC. Translated: CASSLMGGDKTQYF. The chain has TRBV5-1 and TRBJ2-5; the D gene could be TRBD1 or TRBD2 (6 bases each). V lost 1 base, J lost 6 bases, and 13 bases lay in between. This CDR3 is built from 14 residues. In germline, CDR1 is SGHRS, CDR2 YFSETQ.

Details on this clonotype: Germline and junction disagree at one end, which may indicate a read error. V is TRBV2 and J is TRBJ2-1; TRBD2 matches at 8 bases. This CDR3 has 15 residues. Germline assignment: CDR1 SNHLY and CDR2 FYNNEI. The CDR3: CASSDAGGLRNERFF. The DNA for the CDR3 is TGTGCTAGCAGTGACGCGGGAGGACTCCGCAATGAGCGGTTCTTC. The whole variable domain, remainder taken from reference TRBV2 and TRBJ2-1, is EPEVTQTPSHQVTQMGQEVILRCVPISNHLYFYWYRQILGQKVEFLVSFYNNEISEKSEIFDDQFSVERPDGSNFTLKIRSTKLEDSAMYFCASSDAGGLRNERFFGPGTRLTVL.

A single count supports this clonotype. A much larger clone lies one base from this, so it may be a read error. The J gene is TRBJ1-5, the V gene TRBV28; D call uncertain. In germline, CDR1 is MDHEN, CDR2 SYDVKM. The V and J ends lost 5 bases and 12 bases respectively, with 14 bases between them. The CDR3 has 12 amino acids. The CDR3 here is CASSSQKLLQHF. The CDR3 DNA follows: TGTGCCAGCAGTAGCCAAAAATTGCTCCAGCATTTT.

This clonotype has ten or more counts. The gene calls are TRBV5-1 and TRBJ1-1; D might be TRBD1 (6 bases). Trimming removed 4 bases from V and 3 bases from J, with 16 bases in between. Looked up from germline, CDR1 is SGHRS and CDR2 is YFSETQ. The CDR3 contains 15 residues. CDR3: CASSMDGGLYTEAFF. The CDR3 region has the DNA TGCGCCAGCAGCATGGACGGGGGGCTTTACACTGAAGCTTTCTTT. The full variable domain, its missing parts supplied by reference TRBV5-1 and TRBJ1-1, is KAGVTQTPRYLIKTRGQQVTLSCSPISGHRSVSWYQQTPGQGLQFLFEYFSETQRNKGNFPGRFSGRQFSNSRSEMNVSTLELGDSALYLCASSMDGGLYTEAFFGQGTRLTVV.

This clonotype was seen many times. The chain recombines TRBV7-9 with TRBJ2-1; no firm D call. Trimming took 4 bases from V and 5 from J, leaving 12 bases between them. The germline gives CDR1 SEHNR, CDR2 FQNEAQ (reference sequence). The CDR3 has 14 amino acids. The CDR3 sequence: CASSSLSFNNEQFF. The CDR3 DNA reads TGTGCCAGCAGCTCTTTATCGTTCAACAATGAGCAGTTCTTC.

Only a few counts were recorded for this clonotype. V is TRBV5-5 and J is TRBJ2-3; D remains ambiguous. The germline gives CDR1 SGHKS, CDR2 YYEKEE (reference sequence). Trimming cost V 4 bases and J 0 bases, with 12 bases left between them. The CDR3 runs 15 residues. In nucleotides, the CDR3 is TGTGCCAGCAGCCGAGGCACCGCTAGCACAGATACGCAGTATTTT. As protein: CASSRGTASTDTQYF.

About this clonotype itself: This may stem from a read error, because a much larger clone lies one nucleotide away. V is TRBV7-6 and J is TRBJ1-5; no clear D. Trimming cost V 8 bases and J 3 bases, with 17 bases left between them. The CDR3 is made up of 15 amino acids. CDR1 and CDR2 from the germline V gene are SGHVS and FNYEAQ. The CDR3 DNA sequence: TGTGCCAGCGGTCGGACGGGCGAGGTCAATCAGCCCCAGCATTTT. Protein product: CASGRTGEVNQPQHF.

This clonotype has a count of ten or more. The V gene is TRBV9, the J gene TRBJ2-5; D possibly uses TRBD1 or TRBD2 (6 bases each). Trimming left V 4 bases short and J 2 bases short, with 18 bases between. CDR1 SGDLS and CDR2 YYNGEE come from the germline V gene. The CDR3 is 16 amino acids. The DNA for the CDR3 is TGTGCCAGCAGCCGAGCTTGGGGGGCCCGACAAGAGACCCAGTACTTC. As protein: CASSRAWGARQETQYF.

This clonotype was observed at least ten times. This sequence joins TRBV29-1 and TRBJ2-1; no reliable D call. Trimming removed 1 base at V and 0 bases at J, with 7 bases between. Germline V gives CDR1 SQVTM, CDR2 ANQGSEA. CDR3 length: 14 amino acids. CDR3 protein: CSVEGVSSYNEQFF. DNA for the CDR3: TGCAGCGTTGAAGGGGTTAGCTCCTACAATGAGCAGTTCTTC.